Included here is one TCR beta chain sequence, with context. Assay: immunoSEQ multiplex PCR; the TCRdb copy retains only in-frame clones and omits some. The sample contains some 130,000 clones, 75% to 95% of which appear only once. The CDR3 has 16 amino acids. Germline V gene lookup returns CDR1 MDHEN and CDR2 SYDVKM. V shed 5 bases and J 4 bases; nucleotides not matched to a gene: 14. This specimen belongs to a study of OX40 agonist ivuxolimab in advanced cancers. The wider study: Three dose-escalation patients had partial responses: one with hepatocellular carcinoma and two with cutaneous melanoma.

The origin of this receptor is an adult with an advanced solid tumor such as melanoma, head and neck, liver or kidney cancer. The sequencing here drew on CD4+ or CD8+ T cells sorted from blood, taken in a trial of the OX40 agonist ivuxolimab. The V gene is TRBV28, the J gene TRBJ2-7; 7 nucleotides match TRBD2. The CDR3 DNA sequence: TGTGCCAGCAGTCTTCCGGGACTACCAGAACCTTACGAGCAGTACTTC. As protein: CASSLPGLPEPYEQYF.